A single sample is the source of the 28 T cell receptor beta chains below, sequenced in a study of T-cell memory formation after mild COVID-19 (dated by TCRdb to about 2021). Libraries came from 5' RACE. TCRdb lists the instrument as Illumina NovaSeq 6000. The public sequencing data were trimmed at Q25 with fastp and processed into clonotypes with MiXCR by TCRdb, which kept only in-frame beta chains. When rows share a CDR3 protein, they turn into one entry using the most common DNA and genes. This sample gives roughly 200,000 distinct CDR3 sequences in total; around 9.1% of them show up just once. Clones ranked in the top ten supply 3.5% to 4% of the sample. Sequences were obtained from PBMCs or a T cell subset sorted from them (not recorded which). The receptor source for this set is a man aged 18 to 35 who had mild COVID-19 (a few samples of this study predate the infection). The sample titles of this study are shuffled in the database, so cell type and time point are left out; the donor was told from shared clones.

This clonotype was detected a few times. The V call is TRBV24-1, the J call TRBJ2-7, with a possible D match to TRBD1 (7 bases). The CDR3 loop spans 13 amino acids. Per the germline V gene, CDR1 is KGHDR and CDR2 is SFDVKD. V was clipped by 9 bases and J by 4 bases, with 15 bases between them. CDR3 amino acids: CATGGGGRYEQYF. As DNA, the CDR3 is TGTGCCACCGGAGGGGGCGGAAGGTACGAGCAGTACTTC.

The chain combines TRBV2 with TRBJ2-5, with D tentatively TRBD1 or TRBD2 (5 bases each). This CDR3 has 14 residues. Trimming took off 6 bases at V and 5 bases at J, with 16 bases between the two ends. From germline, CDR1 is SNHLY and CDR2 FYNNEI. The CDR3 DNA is TGTGCCAGCAGCGCCGGGACGTGGGGCGAGACCCAGTACTTC. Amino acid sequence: CASSAGTWGETQYF.

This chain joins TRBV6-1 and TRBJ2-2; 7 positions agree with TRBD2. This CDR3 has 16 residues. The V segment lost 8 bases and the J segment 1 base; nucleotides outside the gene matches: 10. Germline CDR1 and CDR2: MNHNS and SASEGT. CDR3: CASYTRTRGNTGELFF. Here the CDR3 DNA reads TGTGCCAGCTATACCAGGACTAGGGGGAACACCGGGGAGCTGTTTTTT.

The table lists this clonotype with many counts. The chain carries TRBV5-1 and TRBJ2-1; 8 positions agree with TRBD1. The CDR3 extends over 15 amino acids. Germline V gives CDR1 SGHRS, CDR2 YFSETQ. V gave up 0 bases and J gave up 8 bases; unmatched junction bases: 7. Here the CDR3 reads CASSLGQGPGDEQFF. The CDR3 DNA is TGCGCCAGCAGCTTGGGACAGGGGCCAGGGGATGAGCAGTTCTTC.

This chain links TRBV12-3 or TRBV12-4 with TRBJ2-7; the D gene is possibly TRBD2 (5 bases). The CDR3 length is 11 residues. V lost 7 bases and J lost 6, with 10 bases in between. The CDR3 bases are TGTGCCAGCAAAAGACGGGGCGAGCAGTACTTC. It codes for CASKRRGEQYF.

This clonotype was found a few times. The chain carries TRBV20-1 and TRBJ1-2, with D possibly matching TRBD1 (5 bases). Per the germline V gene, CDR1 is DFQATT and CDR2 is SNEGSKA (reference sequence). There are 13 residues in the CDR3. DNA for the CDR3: TGCAGCATAAGCCTCAGGGTGGGCGATGGCTACACCTTC. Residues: CSISLRVGDGYTF.

The CDR3: CASSLGPYTDTQYF. CDR3 DNA: TGTGCCAGCAGCTTAGGCCCTTACACAGATACGCAGTATTTT. This chain connects TRBV7-2 to TRBJ2-3; no definite D call. Trimming removed 1 base from V and 2 bases from J, with 7 bases in between. The CDR3 is 14 residues long. The V gene's germline CDR1 is SGHTA and CDR2 FQGNSA.

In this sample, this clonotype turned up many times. Here the CDR3 reads CASSPPGGNHEQFF. The CDR3 bases are TGTGCCAGCAGCCCCCCAGGGGGGAACCATGAGCAGTTCTTC. The chain has TRBV7-3 and TRBJ2-1; perhaps TRBD1 as D (7 bases). Germline CDR1 reads SGHTA; CDR2 reads FQGTGA. The CDR3 length is 14 residues. V was pared by 5 bases and J by 8 bases, with 16 bases between.

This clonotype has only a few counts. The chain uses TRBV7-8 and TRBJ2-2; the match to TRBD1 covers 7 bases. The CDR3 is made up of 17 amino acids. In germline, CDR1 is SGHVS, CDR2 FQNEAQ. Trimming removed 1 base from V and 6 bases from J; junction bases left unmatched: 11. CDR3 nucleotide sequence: TGTGCCAGCAGCTTAGTTAAGGAGAGACAGGGCGCCGGGGAGCTGTTTTTT. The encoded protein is CASSLVKERQGAGELFF.

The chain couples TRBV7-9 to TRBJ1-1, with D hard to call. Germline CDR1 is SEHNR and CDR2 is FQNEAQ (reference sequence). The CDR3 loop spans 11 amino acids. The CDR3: CVTEMNTEAFF. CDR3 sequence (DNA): TGTGTGACTGAGATGAACACTGAAGCTTTCTTT.

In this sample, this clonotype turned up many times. This chain's CDR3 is CASSQGSGADTQYF. Written as DNA, the CDR3 is TGCGCCAGCAGCCAAGGGTCCGGGGCGGATACGCAGTATTTT. This sequence joins TRBV4-1 and TRBJ2-3, with D perhaps TRBD1 or TRBD2 (5 bases each). V lost 1 base and J 6 bases, leaving 11 bases between the germline ends. This CDR3 is built from 14 residues. Germline values: CDR1 MGHRA, CDR2 YSYEKL.

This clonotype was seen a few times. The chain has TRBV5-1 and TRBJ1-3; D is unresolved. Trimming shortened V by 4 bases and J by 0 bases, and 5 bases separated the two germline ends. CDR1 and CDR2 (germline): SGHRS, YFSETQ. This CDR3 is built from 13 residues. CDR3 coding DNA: TGCGCCAGCAGCAGTATCTCTGGAAACACCATATATTTT. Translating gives CASSSISGNTIYF.

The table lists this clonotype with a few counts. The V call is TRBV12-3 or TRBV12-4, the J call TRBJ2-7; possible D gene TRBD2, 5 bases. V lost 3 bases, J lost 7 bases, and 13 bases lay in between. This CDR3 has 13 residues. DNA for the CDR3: TGTGCCAGCAGTTTTTGGCCCACGGGGGAGCAGTACGTC. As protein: CASSFWPTGEQYV.

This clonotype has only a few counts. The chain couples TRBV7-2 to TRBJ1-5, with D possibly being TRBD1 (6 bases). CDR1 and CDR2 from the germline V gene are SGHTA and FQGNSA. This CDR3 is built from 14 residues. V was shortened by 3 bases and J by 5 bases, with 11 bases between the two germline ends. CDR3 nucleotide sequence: TGTGCCAGCAGCTTCGACGGGGGCTATCAGCCCCAGCATTTT. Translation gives CASSFDGGYQPQHF.

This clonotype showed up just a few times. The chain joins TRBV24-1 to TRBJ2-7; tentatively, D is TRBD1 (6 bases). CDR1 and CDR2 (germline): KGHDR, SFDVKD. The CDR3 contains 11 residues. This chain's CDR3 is CAKGVPYEQYV. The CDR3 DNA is TGTGCAAAGGGGGTCCCCTACGAGCAGTACGTC.

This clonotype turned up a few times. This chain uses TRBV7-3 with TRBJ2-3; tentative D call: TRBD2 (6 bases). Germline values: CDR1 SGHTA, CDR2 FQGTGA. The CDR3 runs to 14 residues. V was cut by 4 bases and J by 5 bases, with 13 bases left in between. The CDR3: CASSSRLGGDTQYF. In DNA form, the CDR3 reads TGTGCCAGCAGCTCTAGATTGGGGGGAGATACGCAGTATTTT. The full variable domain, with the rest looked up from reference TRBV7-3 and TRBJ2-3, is GAGVSQTPSNKVTEKGKYVELRCDPISGHTALYWYRQSLGQGPEFLIYFQGTGAADDSGLPNDRFFAVRPEGSVSTLKIQRTERGDSAVYLCASSSRLGGDTQYFGPGTRLTVL.

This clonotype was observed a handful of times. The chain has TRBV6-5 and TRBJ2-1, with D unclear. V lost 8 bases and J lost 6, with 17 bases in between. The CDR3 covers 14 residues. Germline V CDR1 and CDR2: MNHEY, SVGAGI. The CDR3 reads CASALEAVRNEQFF. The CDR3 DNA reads TGTGCCAGCGCCCTTGAGGCGGTACGCAATGAGCAGTTCTTC.

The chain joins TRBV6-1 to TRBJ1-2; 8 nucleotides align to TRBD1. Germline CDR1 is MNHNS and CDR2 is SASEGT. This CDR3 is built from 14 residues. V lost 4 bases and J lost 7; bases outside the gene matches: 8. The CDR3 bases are TGTGCCAGCAGTGGGTGGTCAGGGGGCATTGGCTACACCTTC. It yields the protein CASSGWSGGIGYTF.

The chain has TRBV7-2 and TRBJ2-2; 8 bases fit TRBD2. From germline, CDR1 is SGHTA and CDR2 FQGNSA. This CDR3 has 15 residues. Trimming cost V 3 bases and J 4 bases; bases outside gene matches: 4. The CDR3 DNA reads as TGTGCCAGCAGCTTCAGGCTAGCGGGCACCGGGGAGCTGTTTTTT. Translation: CASSFRLAGTGELFF. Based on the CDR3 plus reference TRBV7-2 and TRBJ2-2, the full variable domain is GAGVSQSPSNKVTEKGKDVELRCDPISGHTALYWYRQSLGQGLEFLIYFQGNSAPDKSGLPSDRFSAERTGGSVSTLTIQRTQQEDSAVYLCASSFRLAGTGELFFGEGSRLTVL.

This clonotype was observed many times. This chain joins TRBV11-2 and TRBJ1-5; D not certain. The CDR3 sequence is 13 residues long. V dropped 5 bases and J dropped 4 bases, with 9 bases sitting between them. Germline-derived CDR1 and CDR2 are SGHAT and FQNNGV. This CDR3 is CASSREENQPQHF. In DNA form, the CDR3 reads TGTGCCAGCAGCCGTGAGGAGAATCAGCCCCAGCATTTT.

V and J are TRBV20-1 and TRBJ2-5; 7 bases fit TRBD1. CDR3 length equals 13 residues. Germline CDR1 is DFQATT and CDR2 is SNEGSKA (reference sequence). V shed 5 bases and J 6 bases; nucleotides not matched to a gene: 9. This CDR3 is CSADRALMQTQYF. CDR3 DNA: TGCAGTGCTGACAGGGCGTTAATGCAGACCCAGTACTTC.

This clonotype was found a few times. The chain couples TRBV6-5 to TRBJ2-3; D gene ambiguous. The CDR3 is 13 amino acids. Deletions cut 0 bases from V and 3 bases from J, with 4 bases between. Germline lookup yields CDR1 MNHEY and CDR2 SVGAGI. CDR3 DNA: TGTGCCAGCAGTTACTCCAAAACAGATACGCAGTATTTT. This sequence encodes CASSYSKTDTQYF.

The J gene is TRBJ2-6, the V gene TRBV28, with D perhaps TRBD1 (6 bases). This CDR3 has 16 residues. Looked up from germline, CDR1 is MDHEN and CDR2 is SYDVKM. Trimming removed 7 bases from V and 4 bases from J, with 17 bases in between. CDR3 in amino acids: CASTLGGPVGANVLTF. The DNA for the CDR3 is TGTGCCAGCACCTTAGGGGGACCAGTCGGGGCCAACGTCCTGACTTTC.

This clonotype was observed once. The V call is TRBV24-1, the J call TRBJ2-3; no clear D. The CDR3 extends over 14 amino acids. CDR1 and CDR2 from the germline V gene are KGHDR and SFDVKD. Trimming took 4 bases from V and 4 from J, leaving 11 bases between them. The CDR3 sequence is CATSDPTGPDTQYF. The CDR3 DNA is TGTGCCACCAGTGACCCCACTGGGCCAGATACGCAGTATTTT.

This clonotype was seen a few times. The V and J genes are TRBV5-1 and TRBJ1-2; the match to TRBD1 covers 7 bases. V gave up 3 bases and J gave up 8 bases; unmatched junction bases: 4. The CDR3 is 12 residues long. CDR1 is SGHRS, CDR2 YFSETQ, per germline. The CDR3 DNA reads TGCGCCAGCAGCTCAGGGACAGACGGCTACACCTTC. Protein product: CASSSGTDGYTF.

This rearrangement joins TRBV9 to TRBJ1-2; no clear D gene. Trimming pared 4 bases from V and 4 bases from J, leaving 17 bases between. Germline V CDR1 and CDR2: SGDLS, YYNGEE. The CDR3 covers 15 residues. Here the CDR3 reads CASSPRPRIGYGYTF. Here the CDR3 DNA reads TGTGCCAGCAGCCCCCGCCCCAGAATCGGCTATGGCTACACCTTC.

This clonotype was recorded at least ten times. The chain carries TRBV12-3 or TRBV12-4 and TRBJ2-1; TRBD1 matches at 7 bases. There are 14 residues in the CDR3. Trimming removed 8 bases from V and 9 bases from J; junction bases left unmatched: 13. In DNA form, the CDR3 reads TGTGCCAGCCAAGAGGTAACAGGGGTAGGTGAGCAGTTCTTC. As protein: CASQEVTGVGEQFF.

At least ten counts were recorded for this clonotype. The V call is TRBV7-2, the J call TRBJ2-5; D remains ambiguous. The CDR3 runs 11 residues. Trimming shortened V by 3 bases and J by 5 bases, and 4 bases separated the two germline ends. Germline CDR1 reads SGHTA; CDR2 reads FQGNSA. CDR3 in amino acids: CASSFTETQYF. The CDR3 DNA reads TGTGCCAGCAGCTTTACCGAGACCCAGTACTTC.